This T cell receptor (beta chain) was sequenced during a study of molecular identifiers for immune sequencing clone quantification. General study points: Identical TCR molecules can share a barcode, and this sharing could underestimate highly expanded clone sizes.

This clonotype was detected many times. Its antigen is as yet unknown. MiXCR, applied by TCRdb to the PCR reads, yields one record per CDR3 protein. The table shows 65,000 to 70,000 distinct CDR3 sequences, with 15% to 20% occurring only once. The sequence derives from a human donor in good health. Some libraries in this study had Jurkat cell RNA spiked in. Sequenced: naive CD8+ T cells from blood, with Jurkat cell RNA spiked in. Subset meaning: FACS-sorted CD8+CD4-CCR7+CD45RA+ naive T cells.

The CDR3 reads CASSGGTEPRRTYNEQFF. Written as DNA, the CDR3 is TGTGCCAGCAGTGGGGGGACAGAACCACGACGAACCTACAATGAGCAGTTCTTC. This chain links TRBV25-1 with TRBJ2-1, with 7 bases aligning to TRBD1. Germline CDR1 is MGHDK and CDR2 is SYGVNS. The CDR3 is made up of 18 amino acids. Trimming cost V 4 bases and J 2 bases; bases outside gene matches: 14.